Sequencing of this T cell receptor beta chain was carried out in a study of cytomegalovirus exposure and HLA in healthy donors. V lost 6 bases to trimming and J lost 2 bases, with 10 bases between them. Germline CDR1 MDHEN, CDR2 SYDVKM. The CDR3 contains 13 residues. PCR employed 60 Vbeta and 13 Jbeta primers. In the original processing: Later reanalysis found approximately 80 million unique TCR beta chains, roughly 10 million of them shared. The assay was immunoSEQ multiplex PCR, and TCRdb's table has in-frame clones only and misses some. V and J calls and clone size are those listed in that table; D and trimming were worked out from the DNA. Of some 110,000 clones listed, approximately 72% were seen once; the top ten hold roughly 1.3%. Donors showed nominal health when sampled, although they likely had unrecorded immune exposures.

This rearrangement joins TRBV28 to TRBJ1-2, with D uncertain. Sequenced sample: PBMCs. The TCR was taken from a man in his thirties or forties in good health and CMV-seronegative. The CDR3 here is CASSPGLNYGYTF. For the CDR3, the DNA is TGTGCCAGCAGCCCGGGATTAAACTATGGCTACACCTTC.